A single TCR beta chain is shown here with its context. Antigen specificity is unknown. Other DNA variants within this sample encode the same CDR3. The data derive from a study of shared clonotypes between healthy human individuals. The naive CD8 fraction comprised CD45RO-negative cells positively selected for CCR7 and excluded terminally differentiated effector memory CD45RA+ cells. In the source study's methods: Junction-only sequences produced by ImmunoSEQ had no quality scores, so filtering differed. This table comes from immunoSEQ multiplex PCR, and its TCRdb copy is limited to in-frame clones, with some not included. V and J calls and clone size are those listed in that table; D and trimming were worked out from the DNA. The sample lists about 2.2 million clones, over 85% occurring once. Study-wide findings and caveats: Rarefaction curves obtained for sorted subsets showed sequencing incomplete despite large depth. Clonotype sharing levels among donors were expected to vary with sequencing depth.

V was trimmed by 1 base and J by 0 bases, leaving 7 bases between them. This CDR3 contains 15 residues. Germline loops: CDR1 MNHNS, CDR2 SASEGT. This TCR was sampled from a man between 18 and 35 years old in good health. Some clones in this sample may be carry-over from other donors' samples. Material for sequencing was naive CD8+ T cells from PBMCs. The chain uses TRBV6-1 and TRBJ1-3, with D unresolved. CDR3 in amino acids: CASSEGTYSGNTIYF. CDR3 coding DNA: TGTGCCAGCAGTGAAGGGACTTACTCTGGAAACACCATATATTTT.